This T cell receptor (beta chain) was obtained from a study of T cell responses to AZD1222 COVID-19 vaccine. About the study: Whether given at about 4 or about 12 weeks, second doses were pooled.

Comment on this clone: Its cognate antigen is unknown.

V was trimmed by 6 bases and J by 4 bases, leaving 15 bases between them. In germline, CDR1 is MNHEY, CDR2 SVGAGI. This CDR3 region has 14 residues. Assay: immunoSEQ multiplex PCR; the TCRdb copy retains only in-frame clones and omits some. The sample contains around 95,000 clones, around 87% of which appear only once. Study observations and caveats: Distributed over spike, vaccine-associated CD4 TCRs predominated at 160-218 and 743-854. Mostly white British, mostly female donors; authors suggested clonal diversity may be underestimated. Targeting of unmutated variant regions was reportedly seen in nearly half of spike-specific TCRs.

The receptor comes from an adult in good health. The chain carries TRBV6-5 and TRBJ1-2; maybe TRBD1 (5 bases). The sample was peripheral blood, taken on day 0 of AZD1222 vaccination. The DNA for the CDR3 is TGTGCCAGCAGACCCACTGACAGACCCTATGGCTACACCTTC. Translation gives CASRPTDRPYGYTF.